The T cell receptor beta chain described here comes from a study of T-cell memory formation after mild COVID-19. About the research overall: The TCR clusters were mostly specific to one donor. Study results and limitations: Contracting CD4+ clones were located mainly in CM and EM, and CD8+ clones in EMRA.

This clonotype appeared many times. Its target is not known. After 5'RACE with constant-segment primers, TCR alpha and TCR beta cDNA libraries carrying sample barcodes and UMIs were obtained. TCRdb passed the 5' RACE reads through MiXCR, listing each CDR3 protein once. The sample holds approximately 300,000 distinct CDR3 sequences, less than 20% seen once. CDR1 SGHRS and CDR2 YFSETQ come from the germline V gene. The ends were cut back, 4 bases at V and 4 bases at J, with 21 bases in the middle. The CDR3 is 17 residues long. Sample: PBMCs or a T cell subset sorted from them (not recorded which). The chain combines TRBV5-1 with TRBJ1-5; D remains unclear. This receptor was identified in a man aged 18 to 30 who had mild COVID-19 (a few samples of this study predate the infection). Cell type and time point are not known. The CDR3 DNA reads as TGCGCCAGCAGCCCCGGTCTAATTGGGTTCCAGAATCAGCCCCAGCATTTT. Residues: CASSPGLIGFQNQPQHF.